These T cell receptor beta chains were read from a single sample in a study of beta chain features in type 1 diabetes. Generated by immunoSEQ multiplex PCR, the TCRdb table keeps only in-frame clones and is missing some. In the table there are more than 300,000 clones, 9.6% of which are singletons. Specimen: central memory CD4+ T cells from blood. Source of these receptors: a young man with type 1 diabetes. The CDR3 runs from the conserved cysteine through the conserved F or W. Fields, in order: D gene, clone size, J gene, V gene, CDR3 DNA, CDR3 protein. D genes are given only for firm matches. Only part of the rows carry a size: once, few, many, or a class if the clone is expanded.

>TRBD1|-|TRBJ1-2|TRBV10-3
TGTGCCAGCAGTCAATTGGACAGGGGGCCGTTTGGCTACACCTTC
CASSQLDRGPFGYTF
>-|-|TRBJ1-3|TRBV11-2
TGTGCCAGCGAGCCACGGGACACAGCCTCTGGAAACACCATATATTTT
CASEPRDTASGNTIYF
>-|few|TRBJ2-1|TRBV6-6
TGTGCCAGCAGAAGACAAACCTCTGGCAATGAGCAGTTCTTC
CASRRQTSGNEQFF
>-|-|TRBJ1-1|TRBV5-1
TGCGCCAGCAGCCAAGATGGTCGTGCTGAAGCTTTCTTT
CASSQDGRAEAFF
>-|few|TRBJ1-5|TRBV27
TGTGCCAGCATATGGAGATTCCAGCCCCAGCATTTT
CASIWRFQPQHF
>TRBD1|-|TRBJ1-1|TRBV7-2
TGTGCCAGCAGCCGGGACAGGGTCAGGGGGAGGACTGAAGCTTTCTTT
CASSRDRVRGRTEAFF
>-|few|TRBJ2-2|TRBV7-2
TGTGCCAGCAGCCTGCGTGGTGGGGACACCGGGGAGCTGTTTTTT
CASSLRGGDTGELFF
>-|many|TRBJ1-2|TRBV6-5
TGTGCCAGCAGTCCGGGGGATGACAGGCGTTCGGGCTACACCTTC
CASSPGDDRRSGYTF
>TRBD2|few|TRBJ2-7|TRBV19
TGTGCCAGTAGTGCCCAGCGGGAGGTCTACGAGCAGTACTTC
CASSAQREVYEQYF
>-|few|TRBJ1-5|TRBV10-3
TGTGCCAGCAGTGTACTGGAGGGTCAGCCCCAGCATTTT
CASSVLEGQPQHF
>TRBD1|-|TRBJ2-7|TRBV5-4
TGTGCCAGCAGTACGCCGGGACAGTCCTACGAGCAGTACTTC
CASSTPGQSYEQYF
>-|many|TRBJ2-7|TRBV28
TGTGCCAGCAGTTCACCCGGACGGATCTACGAGCAGTACTTC
CASSSPGRIYEQYF
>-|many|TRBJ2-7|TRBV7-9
TGTGCCAGCAGTGCCACAGGAGTCTACGAGCAGTACTTC
CASSATGVYEQYF
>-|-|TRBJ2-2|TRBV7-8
TGTGCCAGCAGCTTAGACTCTACCGGGGAGCTGTTTTTT
CASSLDSTGELFF
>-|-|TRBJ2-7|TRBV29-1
TGCAGCATTCGGAGAGGGAGAGGGGTTACTGGAGAGCAGTACTTC
CSIRRGRGVTGEQYF
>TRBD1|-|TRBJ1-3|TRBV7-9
TGTGCCAGCAGCTTAGGTGCAGGGGGTCTTTCTGGAAACACCATATATTTT
CASSLGAGGLSGNTIYF
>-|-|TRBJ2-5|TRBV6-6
TGTGCCAGCAGTTTCTCCAGGGAAGAGACCCAGTACTTC
CASSFSREETQYF
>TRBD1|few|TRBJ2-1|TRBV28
TGTGCCAGCAGTTTTAACAGGGGCTACAATGAGCAGTTCTTC
CASSFNRGYNEQFF
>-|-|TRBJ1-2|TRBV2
TGTGCCAGCAGTGAGAGCGGGGCCAACTATGGCTACACCTTC
CASSESGANYGYTF
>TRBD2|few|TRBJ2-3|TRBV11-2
TGTGCCAGCAACCCTAGGGGAGGGGAGCAGGGATTCACAGATACGCAGTATTTT
CASNPRGGEQGFTDTQYF
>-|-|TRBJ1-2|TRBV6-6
TGTGCCAGCACGACAGAGAACTATGGCTACACCTTC
CASTTENYGYTF
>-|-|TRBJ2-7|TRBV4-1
TGCGCCAGCAGCCTGGTGGGGGCCTACGAGCAGTACTTC
CASSLVGAYEQYF
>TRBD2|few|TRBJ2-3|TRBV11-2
TGTGCCAGCAGCCCGGGACTAGCGGGAAAGACAGATACGCAGTATTTT
CASSPGLAGKTDTQYF
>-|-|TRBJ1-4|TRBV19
TGTGCCAGTTCCCCGACCTGGGGGCTTATCGGTGAAAAACTGTTTTTT
CASSPTWGLIGEKLFF
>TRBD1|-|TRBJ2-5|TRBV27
TGTGCCAGCAGTCGTTCCGGGACAGGGGAACAAGAGACCCAGTACTTC
CASSRSGTGEQETQYF
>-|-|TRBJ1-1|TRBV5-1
TGCGCCAGCAGCCCCACCGGGGGGCGGGACACTGAAGCTTTCTTT
CASSPTGGRDTEAFF
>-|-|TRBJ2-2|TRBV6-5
TGTGCCAGCAGTTACTCGTCCGGAGGGGGCGCCGGGGAGCTGTTTTTT
CASSYSSGGGAGELFF
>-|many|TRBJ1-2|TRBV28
TGTGCCAGCAGGCCGGGGACCGTCTATGGCTACACCTTC
CASRPGTVYGYTF
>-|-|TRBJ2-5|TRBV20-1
TGCAGTGCGCGAAAGGAAGAGACCCAGTACTTC
CSARKEETQYF
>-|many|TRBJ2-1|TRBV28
TGTGCCAGCAGTGTCACAGGGCTCAATGAGCAGTTCTTC
CASSVTGLNEQFF
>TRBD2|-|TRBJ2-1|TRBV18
TGTGCCAGCTCACCCCAAGCTAGCGGGAGGTCCTACAATGAGCAGTTCTTC
CASSPQASGRSYNEQFF
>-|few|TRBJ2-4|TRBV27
TGTGCCAGCAGTCCCCCTAGCAGCCAAAACATTCAGTACTTC
CASSPPSSQNIQYF
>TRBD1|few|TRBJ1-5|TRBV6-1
TGTGCCAGCACCCGGGACAGCCCAAATCAGCCCCAGCATTTT
CASTRDSPNQPQHF
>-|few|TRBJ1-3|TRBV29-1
TGCAGCGCTTTCACCGGGACCAACTCTGGAAACACCATATATTTT
CSAFTGTNSGNTIYF
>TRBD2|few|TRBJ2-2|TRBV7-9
TGTGCCAGCAGCCAAGATCCAGCGGGAGCCACCGGGGAGCTGTTTTTT
CASSQDPAGATGELFF